This T cell receptor (beta chain) originates from a study of post-analysis software for immune sequencing data. V shed 2 bases, J shed 7 bases, and the junction held 10 bases outside the gene matches. The CDR3 covers 17 residues. The germline V gene has CDR1 KGHDR and CDR2 SFDVKD. Study findings and constraints: Among roughly five TRBV segments more frequent in patients than controls were TRBV5-6, TRBV5-1 and TRBV20-1. Normalized Chao1 diversity in multiple sclerosis patients fell significantly below that of controls.

Each TCR beta cDNA library carried unique molecular identifiers. TCRdb reprocessed the PCR reads with MiXCR, giving one entry per CDR3 protein. The data hold 650,000 to 850,000 distinct CDR3 sequences, with about half observed a single time. This clonotype was seen more than once but under ten times. Its target is not known. This sequence originates from a girl aged 10 to 17 with multiple sclerosis. Sequencing input: blood. The rearrangement uses TRBV24-1 and TRBJ2-1; 10 bases align to TRBD1. The CDR3 DNA reads as TGTGCCACCAGTGATTCCATAGACAGGGGGCTTCGGAATGAGCAGTTCTTC. This codes for CATSDSIDRGLRNEQFF.